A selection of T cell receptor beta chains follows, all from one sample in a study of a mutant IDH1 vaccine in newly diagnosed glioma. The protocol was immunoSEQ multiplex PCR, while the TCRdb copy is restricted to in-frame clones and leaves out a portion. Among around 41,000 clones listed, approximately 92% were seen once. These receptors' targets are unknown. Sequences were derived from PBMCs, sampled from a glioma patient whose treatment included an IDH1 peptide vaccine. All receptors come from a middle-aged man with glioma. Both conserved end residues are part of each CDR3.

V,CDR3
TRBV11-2,CASSLGTRYEQYF
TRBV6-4,CASSEDNTGELFF
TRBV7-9,CASSDIGADTQYF
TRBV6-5,CASSKLPRQETQYF
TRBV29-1,CSVEGGQDWGYNEQFF
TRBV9,CASSVTGLAANEQFF
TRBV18,CASSPLVTWGTEAFF
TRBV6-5,CASSEKGLSYEQYF
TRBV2,CASSDPTAGANVLTF
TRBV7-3,CASSLSPHEQFF
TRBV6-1,CASSDLTSGGYNEQFF
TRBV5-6,CASSFSGVTGELFF
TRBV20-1,CSARPLGEAFF
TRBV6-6,CASSYTRVGDGGQFF
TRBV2,CGSTEAFF
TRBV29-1,CSATLAGGYTGELFF
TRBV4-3,CASSQLRTFGDTQYF
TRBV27,CASSLRNSNTEAFF
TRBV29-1,CSPTMGTDTQYF
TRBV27,CASSFSGASDTQYF
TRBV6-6,CASSYSAGKNTEAFF
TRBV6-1,CASSDLYAPF
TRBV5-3,CARSLGTNYGYTF
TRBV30,CAWTRGPYNEQFF
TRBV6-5,CASSWRGPYNSPLHF
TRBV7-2,CASSLEAVNIYGYTF
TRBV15,CATSRDLAAYSNQPQHF
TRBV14,CASSQYPGNYGYTF
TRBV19,CASTTTGTFPTDTQYF
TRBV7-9,CASSHSLGLNYGYTF
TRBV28,CASRNSGVNTGELFF
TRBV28,CASSRTGGYTYRANTGELFF
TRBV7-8,CASSPRTGTSHEQFF
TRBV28,CASFGTAPTNEKLFF
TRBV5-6,CASSSRQALNGPQHF
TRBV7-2,CASSLGATNNYGYTF
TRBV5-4,CASSFSGGNTGELFF
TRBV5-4,CASSSRRQVDYGYTF
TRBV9,CASSERAGAGSEAFF
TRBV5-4,CASSLPSSSYNSPLHF
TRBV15,CATSPKLGVGFF
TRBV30,CAWSVRGVGDTQYF
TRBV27,CASAGAGSGEQFF
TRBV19,CASSITPQRRPGGHSPLHF
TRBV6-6,CASSYSGGADYGYTF
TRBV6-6,CASSYGAGRNNYGYTF
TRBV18,CASSPGGGLGNTIYF
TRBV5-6,CASSSTTTPNTIYF
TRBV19,CASSIGGGPGNQPQHF